The 27 T cell receptor beta chains reported below all come from one sample, sequenced in a study of blood T cell repertoires in COVID-19. Sequenced by immunoSEQ multiplex PCR; TCRdb stores in-frame clones only, minus some. This table holds 250,000 to 350,000 clones, more than 80% found once. Sequences were obtained from peripheral blood. The receptors originated from a woman aged 25 to 39 with active or convalescent COVID-19.

The chain uses TRBV4-1 and TRBJ1-4, with D hard to call. Germline V gene sequence: CDR1 MGHRA, CDR2 YSYEKL. V was cut by 4 bases and J by 0 bases, with 12 bases left in between. The CDR3 contains 16 residues. CDR3 in DNA: TGCGCCAGCAGCCCCCACGGAGCCACAACTAATGAAAAACTGTTTTTT. Amino acids: CASSPHGATTNEKLFF.

The chain joins TRBV2 to TRBJ2-5, with 9 positions matching TRBD2. Germline loops: CDR1 SNHLY, CDR2 FYNNEI. V lost 5 bases to trimming and J lost 4 bases; unmatched junction nucleotides: 11. This CDR3 region has 16 residues. DNA for the CDR3: TGTGCCAGCAGTAAAAAAAGCGGGGGGCTGAGAGAGACCCAGTACTTC. It is translated as CASSKKSGGLRETQYF.

This CDR3 reads CASSRQRIGDTQYF. The CDR3 nucleotides are TGTGCCAGCAGTCGCCAGAGGATCGGAGATACGCAGTATTTT. The chain links TRBV6-6 to TRBJ2-3; D gene ambiguous. The CDR3 runs to 14 residues. CDR1 is MNHNY, CDR2 SVGAGI, per germline (reference sequence). Trimming took 5 bases from V and 5 from J, leaving 14 bases between them.

About this clone: The same CDR3 can be traced to other DNA sequences in this sample. The V and J genes are TRBV6-1 and TRBJ2-2, with D possibly matching TRBD1 (6 bases). There are 15 residues in the CDR3. V shed 3 bases and J shed 1 base, with 9 bases lying between them. Looked up from germline, CDR1 is MNHNS and CDR2 is SASEGT. The CDR3 bases are TGTGCCAGCAGTGACAGGGGACAGAACACCGGGGAGCTGTTTTTT. This encodes CASSDRGQNTGELFF.

The V and J genes are TRBV19 and TRBJ1-6; 7 bases match TRBD1. The junction had 7 bases not matched to a gene; V was cut back by 4 bases and J by 10 bases. In germline, CDR1 is LNHDA, CDR2 SQIVND (reference sequence). The CDR3 has 14 amino acids. The CDR3 DNA reads as TGTGCCAGTAGTACCGACAGGGAGCACTCACCCCTCCACTTT. This translates into CASSTDREHSPLHF.

The genes are TRBV4-3 and TRBJ1-4; 10 bases align to TRBD1. CDR1 and CDR2 (germline): LGHNA, YSLEER. With V trimmed by 3 bases and J by 10 bases, 14 bases remained unmatched. The CDR3 is made up of 17 amino acids. CDR3 nucleotide sequence: TGCGCCAGCAGCCAGGGGTTACGGGACAGGGGTTTCCCAAAACTGTTTTTT. This codes for CASSQGLRDRGFPKLFF.

This clone came up once. The chain links TRBV29-1 to TRBJ2-3; no clear D gene. CDR1 is SQVTM and CDR2 is ANQGSEA in the germline V gene. V was shortened by 1 base and J by 2 bases, with 4 bases between the two germline ends. The CDR3 covers 12 residues. The CDR3 nucleotides are TGCAGCGTTGAAGCCAACACAGATACGCAGTATTTT. This gives the protein CSVEANTDTQYF.

This clone was detected once. The rearrangement links TRBV27 to TRBJ1-1; 9 positions match TRBD1. Germline V CDR1 and CDR2: MNHEY, SMNVEV (reference sequence). V shed 6 bases and J 5 bases; nucleotides not matched to a gene: 19. The CDR3 runs 18 residues. The CDR3 reads CASREWWGGDRVETEAFF. CDR3 DNA: TGTGCCAGCAGGGAATGGTGGGGGGGGGACAGGGTTGAAACTGAAGCTTTCTTT.

The rearrangement uses TRBV19 and TRBJ1-5; 7 nucleotides align to TRBD1. This CDR3 is 15 amino acids long. V trimming: 8 bases; J trimming: 5 bases; junction bases outside the gene matches: 12. Germline V gene lookup returns CDR1 LNHDA and CDR2 SQIVND (reference sequence). This CDR3 reads CASLYRDSLYQPQHF. DNA of the CDR3: TGTGCCAGTCTTTACCGGGACAGCTTATATCAGCCCCAGCATTTT.

The V gene is TRBV24-1, the J gene TRBJ1-2, with TRBD1 matching 10 bases. Germline trimming cut 3 bases from V and 4 bases from J; bases unmatched to any gene: 4. The CDR3 loop spans 15 amino acids. The V gene's germline CDR1 is KGHDR and CDR2 SFDVKD. CDR3 amino acids: CATSDADRGIYGYTF. As DNA, the CDR3 is TGTGCCACCAGTGATGCGGACAGGGGGATCTATGGCTACACCTTC.

The CDR3, as DNA: TGTGCCAGCAGCTTGGGGGCTACTAGCAAAGTTACCAATGAGCAGTTCTTC. It translates to CASSLGATSKVTNEQFF. The chain employs TRBV5-5 and TRBJ2-1; D may be TRBD2 (6 bases). V was shortened by 0 bases and J by 6 bases, with 19 bases between the two germline ends. Germline V gives CDR1 SGHKS, CDR2 YYEKEE (reference sequence). There are 17 residues in the CDR3.

The J gene is TRBJ1-6, the V gene TRBV4-1; D not certain. Trimming removed 6 bases at V and 14 bases at J, with 11 bases between. The CDR3 extends over 11 amino acids. Looked up from germline, CDR1 is MGHRA and CDR2 is YSYEKL. CDR3 sequence: CASSSSLTLHF. CDR3 sequence (DNA): TGCGCCAGCAGTTCGAGTCTTACCCTCCACTTT.

This sequence joins TRBV27 and TRBJ2-3; TRBD1 aligns across 9 bases. Trimming removed 9 bases from V and 3 bases from J; junction bases left unmatched: 4. Germline loops: CDR1 MNHEY, CDR2 SMNVEV (reference sequence). This CDR3 region has 13 residues. CDR3 residues: CASTGGLTDTQYF. As DNA, the CDR3 is TGTGCCAGTACAGGGGGCCTTACAGATACGCAGTATTTT.

Here the CDR3 DNA reads TGTGCCAGCAGCTTACTTTCCGGGAGGCGCAATCAGCCCCAGCATTTT. Amino acids: CASSLLSGRRNQPQHF. The gene calls are TRBV7-2 and TRBJ1-5; no clear D. Trimming removed 2 bases at V and 2 bases at J, with 13 bases between. Per germline, CDR1 SGHTA and CDR2 FQGNSA. CDR3 length: 16 residues.

This clone appeared a single time. The chain employs TRBV3-1 (or the pseudogene TRBV3-2) and TRBJ2-2, with 8 nucleotides matching TRBD1. Looked up from germline, CDR1 is LGHDT and CDR2 is YNNKEL (reference sequence). V was clipped by 4 bases and J by 0 bases; unmatched bases: 4. CDR3 length equals 16 residues. This CDR3 is CASSRVGQANTGELFF. DNA for the CDR3: TGTGCCAGCAGCCGCGTGGGACAGGCGAACACCGGGGAGCTGTTTTTT.

The rearrangement joins TRBV7-9 to TRBJ1-1; no clear D. V dropped 4 bases and J dropped 4 bases, with 7 bases sitting between them. Per the germline V gene, CDR1 is SEHNR and CDR2 is FQNEAQ (reference sequence). The CDR3 sequence is 12 residues long. CDR3 loop: CASSYFSTEAFF. Written as DNA, the CDR3 is TGTGCCAGCAGCTACTTTAGCACTGAAGCTTTCTTT.

V and J are TRBV19 and TRBJ1-5; D uncertain. Germline values: CDR1 LNHDA, CDR2 SQIVND (reference sequence). V was trimmed by 5 bases and J by 0 bases, leaving 5 bases between them. CDR3 length: 13 amino acids. The CDR3, as DNA: TGTGCCAGTAGTGGGCATAGCAATCAGCCCCAGCATTTT. It yields the protein CASSGHSNQPQHF.

The chain has TRBV29-1 and TRBJ1-2; 12 bases line up with TRBD1. The CDR3 is 16 amino acids. Germline values: CDR1 SQVTM, CDR2 ANQGSEA. Losses at the gene ends were 6 bases for V and 4 bases for J; bases not matched to a gene: 12. The CDR3 is CSVPPPGQGAVYGYTF. The CDR3 DNA sequence: TGCAGCGTCCCACCTCCGGGACAGGGGGCGGTCTATGGCTACACCTTC. The full variable domain, with the rest looked up from reference TRBV29-1 and TRBJ1-2, is SAVISQKPSRDICQRGTSLTIQCQVDSQVTMMFWYRQQPGQSLTLIATANQGSEATYESGFVIDKFPISRPNLTFSTLTVSNMSPEDSSIYLCSVPPPGQGAVYGYTFGSGTRLTVV.

The chain employs TRBV5-5 and TRBJ1-3; perhaps TRBD1 as D (5 bases). V was pared by 2 bases and J by 2 bases, with 8 bases between. From germline, CDR1 is SGHKS and CDR2 YYEKEE (reference sequence). The length of the CDR3 is 14 residues. CDR3 in DNA: TGTGCCAGCAGCTTCGCAGGGACTGGAAACACCATATATTTT. Translated: CASSFAGTGNTIYF. Full variable domain (missing parts from reference TRBV5-5 and TRBJ1-3): DAGVTQSPTHLIKTRGQQVTLRCSPISGHKSVSWYQQVLGQGPQFIFQYYEKEERGRGNFPDRFSARQFPNYSSELNVNALLLGDSALYLCASSFAGTGNTIYFGEGSWLTVV.

The chain uses TRBV7-9 and TRBJ2-1; TRBD1 matches 8 bases. This CDR3 is built from 16 residues. CDR1 and CDR2 from the germline V gene are SEHNR and FQNEAQ (reference sequence). The V and J ends lost 4 bases and 6 bases, in that order; junction bases with no gene match: 11. CDR3 in amino acids: CASSSLFGTGPNEQFF. CDR3 nucleotides: TGTGCCAGCAGCTCTCTATTTGGGACAGGCCCCAATGAGCAGTTCTTC.

The CDR3 region is CASSLTGGGAPDTQYF. CDR3 sequence (DNA): TGTGCCAGCAGCTTAACTGGCGGGGGGGCCCCAGATACGCAGTATTTT. V usage is TRBV7-3 and J usage is TRBJ2-3; 9 bases are a match to TRBD2. The CDR3 has 16 residues. CDR1 is SGHTA and CDR2 is FQGTGA in the germline V gene. The V and J ends lost 0 bases and 4 bases, in that order; junction bases with no gene match: 5.

The chain combines TRBV7-2 with TRBJ2-1; 12 bases align to TRBD2. This CDR3 is 17 amino acids long. Germline V CDR1 and CDR2: SGHTA, FQGNSA. V lost 0 bases, J lost 2 bases, and 2 bases stayed unmatched. CDR3 DNA: TGTGCCAGCAGCTTAGCGGCTAGCGGGGGGGCCTACAATGAGCAGTTCTTC. Protein sequence: CASSLAASGGAYNEQFF.

The chain recombines TRBV7-8 with TRBJ2-2; D not certain. V shed 2 bases and J shed 7 bases, with 8 bases lying between them. The CDR3 runs 13 residues. The germline V gene encodes CDR1 SGHVS and CDR2 FQNEAQ. CDR3 loop: CASSLQLLGELFF. CDR3 DNA sequence: TGTGCCAGCAGCTTACAACTCCTCGGGGAGCTGTTTTTT.

The chain is built from TRBV7-2 and TRBJ1-2; unclear D gene. V was shortened by 4 bases and J by 6 bases, with 12 bases between the two germline ends. The CDR3 consists of 13 residues. Germline lookup yields CDR1 SGHTA and CDR2 FQGNSA. The CDR3 DNA reads TGTGCCAGCAGCTCCTCCGCGGGTAATGGCTACACCTTC. This codes for CASSSSAGNGYTF.

The chain carries TRBV6-2 or TRBV6-3 and TRBJ2-5; 10 positions agree with TRBD1. Looked up from germline, CDR1 is MNHEY and CDR2 is SVGEGT. The ends lost 4 bases at V and 2 bases at J; junction bases unmatched: 7. This CDR3 spans 16 amino acids. This chain's CDR3 is CASSSPSDRGQETQYF. CDR3 nucleotide sequence: TGTGCCAGCAGTTCCCCCTCGGACAGGGGGCAAGAGACCCAGTACTTC.

As for this clone: The junction departs from germline at one end; a sequencing error may be responsible. The chain joins TRBV3-1 (or the pseudogene TRBV3-2) to TRBJ1-2; the match to TRBD1 covers 10 bases. There are 15 residues in the CDR3. Germline CDR1 and CDR2: LGHDT and YNNKEL (reference sequence). The CDR3 DNA sequence: TGTGCCAGCAGCTCCCGGGACAGGGGTAACGATGGCTACACCTTC. Amino acids: CASSSRDRGNDGYTF.

The chain recombines TRBV10-1 with TRBJ2-1; D gene uncertain. There are 14 residues in the CDR3. Germline assignment: CDR1 WNHNN and CDR2 SYGVQD (reference sequence). The V end lost 0 bases, the J end lost 6 bases, and 9 bases lay between the germline ends. DNA for the CDR3: TGCGCCAGCAGTGAGTCCACATGGTCCAATGAGCAGTTCTTC. Translation: CASSESTWSNEQFF.